The 16 T cell receptor beta chains listed next were all sequenced from one sample in a study of blood T cell repertoires in COVID-19. Method: immunoSEQ multiplex PCR; TCRdb's copy keeps in-frame clones and lacks some. This table holds about 15,000 clones, around 88% found once. The sequenced sample consisted of peripheral blood. These receptors were collected from a human donor with active COVID-19. The donor label of this sample is uncertain.

The chain carries TRBV11-3 and TRBJ2-3; D remains ambiguous. The CDR3 contains 14 residues. Looked up from germline, CDR1 is SGHNT and CDR2 is YENEEA. V lost 6 bases to trimming and J lost 1 base, with 11 bases between them. The CDR3 sequence: CASSLHRGTDTQYF. DNA of the CDR3: TGTGCCAGCAGTTTACACAGAGGCACAGATACGCAGTATTTT.

This clone appeared once. The gene calls are TRBV5-1 and TRBJ1-3, with D tentatively TRBD1 (5 bases). CDR1 SGHRS and CDR2 YFSETQ come from the germline V gene. With 3 bases removed from V and 1 base from J, the gap between germline ends came to 8 bases. This CDR3 has 14 residues. The CDR3, as DNA: TGCGCCAGCAGCTCCGCAGGGTCTGGAAACACCATATATTTT. It specifies CASSSAGSGNTIYF.

This clone was recorded a few times. V and J are TRBV12-5 and TRBJ2-1; D ambiguous. Germline values: CDR1 LGHNT, CDR2 FRNRAP. V lost 0 bases and J 10 bases, leaving 7 bases between the germline ends. The CDR3 contains 12 residues. CDR3 DNA: TGTGCTAGTGGTTTGGTACGGTTGGAGCAGTTCTTC. Translated, it gives CASGLVRLEQFF.

The chain joins TRBV10-3 to TRBJ2-2; 8 nucleotides match TRBD1. The germline gives CDR1 ENHRY, CDR2 SYGVKD. J gave up 2 bases and V 6 bases, and 8 bases lay outside the gene matches. The CDR3 spans 16 residues. CDR3 amino acids: CAISARTGSNTGELFF. Here the CDR3 DNA reads TGTGCCATCAGCGCCAGGACAGGGAGTAACACCGGGGAGCTGTTTTTT.

This clone was observed once. The identical CDR3 is also encoded by other nucleotide sequences in the sample. The chain joins TRBV7-9 to TRBJ1-6; D perhaps matches TRBD1 (6 bases). Germline V CDR1 and CDR2: SEHNR, FQNEAQ (reference sequence). V gave up 5 bases and J gave up 7 bases, with 9 bases separating them. The CDR3 contains 13 residues. CDR3 protein: CASSPTGNSPLHF. DNA of the CDR3: TGTGCCAGCAGCCCCACAGGGAATTCACCCCTCCACTTT.

The rearrangement joins TRBV3-1 (or the pseudogene TRBV3-2) to TRBJ1-1, with TRBD1 as a possible D gene (6 bases). This CDR3 comprises 12 residues. CDR1 and CDR2 (germline): LGHDT, YNNKEL (reference sequence). The V end was cut by 4 bases, the J end by 6 bases, with 9 bases between. The CDR3 loop reads CASSPRQAEAFF. The CDR3 region has the DNA TGTGCCAGCAGCCCTCGACAGGCTGAAGCTTTCTTT.

The chain is built from TRBV19 and TRBJ2-3; 8 bases agree with TRBD1. Germline V gives CDR1 LNHDA, CDR2 SQIVND (reference sequence). V lost 4 bases and J lost 3; bases outside the gene matches: 6. The CDR3 length is 15 residues. DNA for the CDR3: TGTGCCAGTAGTACAAGGACAGGGTCAACAGATACGCAGTATTTT. This codes for CASSTRTGSTDTQYF.

V is TRBV6-4 and J is TRBJ2-1; possible D gene TRBD2, 7 bases. The V gene's germline CDR1 is MRHNA and CDR2 SNTAGT. This CDR3 is 12 amino acids long. V lost 4 bases and J lost 11, with 12 bases in between. The CDR3 region has the DNA TGTGCCAGCAGTGGCCCCGGGGGGCAGCAGTTCTTC. Its protein product is CASSGPGGQQFF.

The chain couples TRBV25-1 to TRBJ2-5; tentatively, D is TRBD2 (6 bases). The CDR3 loop spans 15 amino acids. The germline gives CDR1 MGHDK, CDR2 SYGVNS. Trimming cost V 5 bases and J 10 bases, with 23 bases left between them. CDR3 sequence reads: CASSIGTPGSRGQYF. The CDR3 DNA reads TGTGCCAGCAGTATAGGGACTCCCGGGTCTAGGGGCCAGTACTTC. Full variable domain (rest looked up from reference TRBV25-1 and TRBJ2-5): EADIYQTPRYLVIGTGKKITLECSQTMGHDKMYWYQQDPGMELHLIHYSYGVNSTEKGDLSSESTVSRIRTEHFPLTLESARPSHTSQYLCASSIGTPGSRGQYFGPGTRLLVL.

V gene TRBV4-2 combines with J gene TRBJ2-7; 9 bases align to TRBD1. Germline values: CDR1 LGHNA, CDR2 YNFKEQ. This CDR3 has 15 residues. Germline trimming cut 3 bases from V and 3 bases from J; bases unmatched to any gene: 6. Written as DNA, the CDR3 is TGTGCCAGCAGCCAGGAAGACAGGGGGGACTACGAGCAGTACTTC. Its translation: CASSQEDRGDYEQYF.

This chain links TRBV7-9 with TRBJ2-7; D perhaps matches TRBD1 (6 bases). Germline V gives CDR1 SEHNR, CDR2 FQNEAQ (reference sequence). Deletions cut 5 bases from V and 3 bases from J, with 17 bases between. This CDR3 spans 15 amino acids. The CDR3 region has the DNA TGTGCCAGCAGCCTAGGACAGTCAACTATCTACGAGCAGTACTTC. Amino acids: CASSLGQSTIYEQYF.

V gene TRBV27 combines with J gene TRBJ2-3; 7 bases match TRBD1. The J segment lost 5 bases and the V segment lost 6 bases, leaving 8 bases of the junction unmatched. Germline values: CDR1 MNHEY, CDR2 SMNVEV (reference sequence). The CDR3 covers 14 residues. The CDR3 bases are TGTGCCAGCAGGACAGGGAGCTCGGGAGATACGCAGTATTTT. Its translation: CASRTGSSGDTQYF.

This chain connects TRBV4-1 to TRBJ2-3; 11 nucleotides line up with TRBD2. Trimming cost V 3 bases and J 0 bases; bases outside gene matches: 5. CDR3 length equals 17 residues. CDR1 is MGHRA, CDR2 YSYEKL, per germline. CDR3 in amino acids: CASSHPGLAASTDTQYF. In DNA, the CDR3 is TGCGCCAGCAGCCACCCGGGACTAGCGGCGAGCACAGATACGCAGTATTTT.

The gene calls are TRBV7-2 and TRBJ2-7; 9 nucleotides agree with TRBD1. Germline V gives CDR1 SGHTA, CDR2 FQGNSA. Trimming removed 3 bases from V and 3 bases from J; junction bases left unmatched: 3. The CDR3 totals 14 residues. In nucleotides, the CDR3 is TGTGCCAGCAGCTTTGGGGGACAGGGCTACGAGCAGTACTTC. Its translation is CASSFGGQGYEQYF.

The chain recombines TRBV11-2 with TRBJ2-3; D not certain. The CDR3 runs to 14 residues. The germline CDR1 and CDR2 sequences are SGHAT and FQNNGV. Trimming stripped 6 bases from V and 14 bases from J, with 24 bases between. The CDR3, as DNA: TGTGCCAGCAGTAGCTTGGGTCAGCATCCAGAAGTGTATTTT. Translation: CASSSLGQHPEVYF.

The J gene is TRBJ2-7, the V gene TRBV11-1; TRBD2 aligns across 8 bases. The V and J ends lost 0 bases and 3 bases, in that order; junction bases with no gene match: 10. The CDR3 has 17 amino acids. From germline, CDR1 is SGHAT and CDR2 FQDESV (reference sequence). CDR3 bases: TGTGCCAGCAGCTTAGCGGCTTCAGCGGGAGACATCTACGAGCAGTACTTC. Protein sequence: CASSLAASAGDIYEQYF.